This TCR beta chain was documented in a study of cytotoxic CD8 clonotypes in ibrutinib-treated CLL. Sequenced by immunoSEQ multiplex PCR; TCRdb stores in-frame clones only, minus some. Here the sample spans about 200,000 clones, around 70% being singletons. The CDR3 contains 10 residues. Germline loops: CDR1 SGDLS, CDR2 YYNGEE. V lost 3 bases and J 5 bases, leaving 0 bases between the germline ends. This TCR was recovered from a human donor with chronic lymphocytic leukemia. V usage is TRBV9 and J usage is TRBJ2-1; D not resolved. The sequenced sample was PBMCs, obtained after 12 months of ibrutinib treatment. The DNA of the CDR3 is TGTGCCAGCAGCGACAATGAGCAGTTCTTC. Protein sequence: CASSDNEQFF.